This TCR beta chain is from a study of graft-versus-host responses after intestinal transplantation. Study results and limitations: GvH clones were found in recipient marrow; some appeared first in ileum or blood. Early HvG declines after transplant were associated with peak circulating GvH clone levels. Patients with graft-donor T cell macrochimerism had high graft-versus-host to host-versus-graft clonal ratios in allografts.

Remarks on this clone: What it recognizes is unknown.

TCRdb's copy holds only in-frame clones and misses some; the assay was immunoSEQ multiplex PCR. The data show over 45,000 clones, almost 95% seen once. The CDR3 has 15 amino acids. In germline, CDR1 is LGHNA, CDR2 YSLEER. Trimming stripped 0 bases from V and 7 bases from J, with 10 bases between. This chain connects TRBV4-3 to TRBJ1-6; D might be TRBD1 (6 bases). The input for sequencing was unstimulated CD4+ T cells sorted from spleen or lymph node cells, taken before transplant. The receptor's source is a human donor who was the organ donor for an intestinal transplant. CDR3 sequence reads: CASSQDRGPNSPLHF. The CDR3 coding sequence is TGCGCCAGCAGCCAAGACAGGGGACCCAATTCACCCCTCCACTTT.